Presented here are 23 T cell receptor beta chains from one specimen sequenced in a study of T cell changes during pregnancy in multiple sclerosis (dated by TCRdb to between 2018 and 2020). The method behind the library was the immunoSEQ multiplex PCR assay. The table was pulled from immuneACCESS by TCRdb, which kept in-frame rearrangements only. Such tables lose some clones; where checked, under half of the loss comes from unresolved V genes, and the rest has no known cause. Across this sample there are roughly 20,000 clones, with about 89% seen only once. The ten largest clones capture around 7% of the sample. The specimen was CD8+ T cells from peripheral blood mononuclear cells, collected in the first trimester of pregnancy. Receptors originate from a female donor with multiple sclerosis, enrolled in a pregnancy study.

The chain recombines TRBV5-1 with TRBJ1-4; no clear D. The V end lost 6 bases, the J end lost 0 bases, and 12 bases lay between the germline ends. Germline V gene lookup returns CDR1 SGHRS and CDR2 YFSETQ. This CDR3 is 15 amino acids long. CDR3 DNA: TGCGCCAGCACCCAAGAGGGTGCAACTAATGAAAAACTGTTTTTT. This translates into CASTQEGATNEKLFF.

The V call is TRBV27, the J call TRBJ2-1; TRBD2 aligns across 7 bases. The CDR3 is made up of 16 amino acids. From germline, CDR1 is MNHEY and CDR2 SMNVEV (reference sequence). Trimming cost V 1 base and J 4 bases; bases outside gene matches: 7. CDR3 bases: TGTGCCAGCAGTTTATTTGCGGGAGACGGGTACAATGAGCAGTTCTTC. As protein: CASSLFAGDGYNEQFF.

The V gene is TRBV7-9, the J gene TRBJ2-3, with 9 bases matching TRBD2. This CDR3 has 16 residues. CDR1 SEHNR and CDR2 FQNEAQ come from the germline V gene (reference sequence). V lost 1 base to trimming and J lost 1 base; unmatched junction nucleotides: 3. CDR3 coding DNA: TGTGCCAGCAGCTTAGTAGCGGGGGATGGCACAGATACGCAGTATTTT. Amino acid sequence: CASSLVAGDGTDTQYF.

This chain uses TRBV19 with TRBJ2-1; 9 bases fit TRBD2. The CDR3 consists of 15 residues. V was clipped by 2 bases and J by 2 bases; unmatched bases: 1. The germline V gene has CDR1 LNHDA and CDR2 SQIVND (reference sequence). The DNA for the CDR3 is TGTGCCAGTAGTATACTAGCGGGAACCTACAATGAGCAGTTCTTC. Translation: CASSILAGTYNEQFF. The full variable domain, rest sourced from reference TRBV19 and TRBJ2-1, is DGGITQSPKYLFRKEGQNVTLSCEQNLNHDAMYWYRQDPGQGLRLIYYSQIVNDFQKGDIAEGYSVSREKKESFPLTVTSAQKNPTAFYLCASSILAGTYNEQFFGPGTRLTVL.

The chain carries TRBV5-4 and TRBJ2-7, with 7 bases aligning to TRBD2. The germline CDR1 and CDR2 sequences are SGHNT and YYREEE (reference sequence). V was pared by 4 bases and J by 3 bases, with 4 bases of the junction left unmatched. CDR3 length: 13 residues. The CDR3 coding sequence is TGTGCCAGCAGCGATACTAGCGACTACGAGCAGTACTTC. The encoded protein is CASSDTSDYEQYF.

The chain is built from TRBV19 and TRBJ2-1, with TRBD2 matching over 9 bases. The CDR3 is made up of 15 amino acids. The germline CDR1 and CDR2 sequences are LNHDA and SQIVND (reference sequence). V lost 2 bases, J lost 4 bases, and 3 bases stayed unmatched. CDR3 in DNA: TGTGCCAGTAGTATAACGACTAGCGGATACAATGAGCAGTTCTTC. Translated, it gives CASSITTSGYNEQFF.

V usage is TRBV6-5 and J usage is TRBJ1-6, with D perhaps matching TRBD1 (6 bases). The CDR3 has 13 amino acids. V was clipped by 5 bases and J by 7 bases, with 9 bases between them. Germline-derived CDR1 and CDR2 are MNHEY and SVGAGI. Here the CDR3 reads CASSPTGNSPLHF. DNA for the CDR3: TGTGCCAGCAGTCCGACAGGCAATTCACCCCTCCACTTT.

The sample holds one count of this clone. V is TRBV7-9 and J is TRBJ2-7; 13 positions agree with TRBD2. CDR1 is SEHNR, CDR2 FQNEAQ, per germline (reference sequence). With 4 bases clipped from V and 3 bases from J, the junction kept 3 bases outside the gene matches. The CDR3 loop spans 15 amino acids. In DNA form, the CDR3 reads TGTGCCAGCAGCTCCGGACTAGCGGGAGACTACGAGCAGTACTTC. This translates into CASSSGLAGDYEQYF. Using reference TRBV7-9 and TRBJ2-7 for the parts outside the CDR3, the full variable domain is DTGVSQNPRHKITKRGQNVTFRCDPISEHNRLYWYRQTLGQGPEFLTYFQNEAQLEKSRLLSDRFSAERPKGSFSTLEIQRTEQGDSAMYLCASSSGLAGDYEQYFGPGTRLTVT.

This sequence joins TRBV19 and TRBJ1-3; possibly TRBD1 for D (6 bases). V gave up 3 bases and J gave up 0 bases, with 9 bases separating them. The germline V gene has CDR1 LNHDA and CDR2 SQIVND (reference sequence). This CDR3 contains 15 residues. The CDR3 is CASSITGFSGNTIYF. The CDR3 nucleotides are TGTGCCAGTAGTATTACAGGGTTCTCTGGAAACACCATATATTTT.

The rearrangement joins TRBV6-1 to TRBJ2-5; TRBD2 matches at 11 bases. Losses at the gene ends were 0 bases for V and 5 bases for J; bases not matched to a gene: 5. Germline CDR1 MNHNS, CDR2 SASEGT. The CDR3 runs to 16 residues. CDR3 DNA: TGTGCCAGCAGTGAAGCTACTAGCGGGAGAGGGGAGACCCAGTACTTC. The encoded protein is CASSEATSGRGETQYF.

The chain joins TRBV27 to TRBJ2-7; weak D call: TRBD1 (6 bases). Germline CDR1 is MNHEY and CDR2 is SMNVEV (reference sequence). This CDR3 is built from 16 residues. V gave up 8 bases and J gave up 3 bases, with 23 bases separating them. CDR3 sequence (DNA): TGTGCCAGCTGTGCCAGGGGCGTTACGTGCGGCTACGAGCAGTACTTC. It codes for CASCARGVTCGYEQYF.

V and J are TRBV6-4 and TRBJ2-7, with D tentatively TRBD2 (6 bases). Germline V CDR1 and CDR2: MRHNA, SNTAGT. V lost 10 bases to trimming and J lost 9 bases, with 19 bases between them. CDR3 length: 12 amino acids. DNA for the CDR3: TGTGCCATCTCGTGGCGGGATTTAGGGCAGTACTTC. This encodes CAISWRDLGQYF.

The gene calls are TRBV27 and TRBJ1-1; D call uncertain. Looked up from germline, CDR1 is MNHEY and CDR2 is SMNVEV (reference sequence). Trimming pared 6 bases from V and 0 bases from J, leaving 8 bases between. The CDR3 is made up of 13 amino acids. The CDR3 nucleotides are TGTGCCAGCAGCCCACAGATGAACACTGAAGCTTTCTTT. Its protein product is CASSPQMNTEAFF.

A few counts support this clone. This sequence joins TRBV9 and TRBJ2-1; 16 bases align to TRBD2. CDR3 length equals 17 residues. V shed 4 bases and J 9 bases; nucleotides not matched to a gene: 10. The V gene's germline CDR1 is SGDLS and CDR2 YYNGEE. The CDR3 spells CASSQLGLAGGPSEQFF. DNA of the CDR3: TGTGCCAGCAGCCAGTTGGGACTAGCGGGAGGGCCCTCTGAGCAGTTCTTC.

This CDR3 reads CSVERGLESEQFF. The CDR3, as DNA: TGCAGCGTTGAAAGGGGGTTGGAGTCAGAGCAGTTCTTC. The rearrangement uses TRBV29-1 and TRBJ2-1; D might be TRBD1 (6 bases). The CDR3 contains 13 residues. The germline V gene encodes CDR1 SQVTM and CDR2 ANQGSEA. The V and J ends lost 2 bases and 10 bases respectively, with 15 bases between them.

This chain joins TRBV7-6 and TRBJ2-2; a weak D match, TRBD2 (5 bases). Germline CDR1 reads SGHVS; CDR2 reads FNYEAQ. This CDR3 comprises 12 residues. The V end lost 6 bases, the J end lost 8 bases, and 10 bases lay between the germline ends. CDR3 bases: TGTGCCAGCAGACCCGGCGGGGGGGAGCTGTTTTTT. It specifies CASRPGGGELFF.

The sample holds one count of this clone. This chain connects TRBV20-1 to TRBJ2-5; D is ambiguous. Per germline, CDR1 DFQATT and CDR2 SNEGSKA (reference sequence). This CDR3 has 11 amino acids. Trimming left V 6 bases short and J 5 bases short, with 10 bases between. CDR3 DNA: TGCAGTGCATTCGCCCGGGAGACCCAGTACTTC. The encoded protein is CSAFARETQYF.

This chain uses TRBV10-2 with TRBJ2-2; possibly TRBD2 for D (6 bases). The germline gives CDR1 WSHSY, CDR2 SAAADI. Trimming left V 6 bases short and J 3 bases short, with 20 bases between. This CDR3 has 17 amino acids. In DNA, the CDR3 is TGCGCCAGCAGGTATCCCATCCGGGACTTCTACACCGGGGAGCTGTTTTTT. Translation: CASRYPIRDFYTGELFF.

This clone came up once. The chain employs TRBV6-5 and TRBJ2-7; D possibly corresponds to TRBD2 (5 bases). The germline CDR1 and CDR2 sequences are MNHEY and SVGAGI. Trimming removed 3 bases at V and 3 bases at J, with 12 bases between. The CDR3 is made up of 14 amino acids. The DNA of the CDR3 is TGTGCCAGCAGTTATTTCACTAGTGGCTACGAGCAGTACTTC. This gives the protein CASSYFTSGYEQYF.

The chain uses TRBV7-9 and TRBJ2-7; D is uncertain. CDR1 and CDR2 from the germline V gene are SEHNR and FQNEAQ (reference sequence). This CDR3 region has 16 residues. V gave up 2 bases and J gave up 3 bases, with 17 bases separating them. CDR3 nucleotide sequence: TGTGCCAGCAGCTTATTCCTAGGCCTTCCGAGCTACGAGCAGTACTTC. Encoded protein: CASSLFLGLPSYEQYF.

The J gene is TRBJ2-1, the V gene TRBV28, with 10 bases fitting TRBD2. Trimming removed 7 bases from V and 7 bases from J; junction bases left unmatched: 7. Germline CDR1 reads MDHEN; CDR2 reads SYDVKM. The CDR3 spans 14 residues. CDR3 bases: TGTGCCAGCATTGGAACTAGCGGGGTAAATGAGCAGTTCTTC. It encodes CASIGTSGVNEQFF.

The chain joins TRBV4-1 to TRBJ1-1; D unresolved. Trimming left V 1 base short and J 4 bases short, with 13 bases between. The CDR3 contains 15 residues. Germline V lookup: CDR1 MGHRA, CDR2 YSYEKL. CDR3: CASSQASGWGTEAFF. In nucleotides, the CDR3 is TGCGCCAGCAGCCAAGCTTCGGGGTGGGGCACTGAAGCTTTCTTT.

J is TRBJ2-1 and V is TRBV27; 11 nucleotides agree with TRBD2. Germline V gives CDR1 MNHEY, CDR2 SMNVEV (reference sequence). V lost 3 bases and J lost 7; bases outside the gene matches: 8. The CDR3 is 16 residues long. The CDR3 reads CASSFDGASGGNEQFF. DNA of the CDR3: TGTGCCAGCAGTTTTGACGGGGCTAGCGGGGGGAATGAGCAGTTCTTC.